The clone carrying this T cell receptor (beta chain) was picked up many times. Its antigen is undetermined. The germline gives CDR1 MNHNY, CDR2 SVGAGI (reference sequence). This CDR3 contains 12 residues. Trimming removed 2 bases at V and 2 bases at J, with 3 bases between. These data are taken from a study of read filtering for tumor transcriptome and immune sequencing. General observations from the study: In IR-seq, single-read clonotypes were roughly 80% of clonotypes but around 3.4% of reads.

The library was built from roughly 400 ng RNA with molecular barcoded adaptors for alpha/delta and beta/gamma chains. Via MiXCR, TCRdb re-called the reads, giving one row per CDR3 protein. This sample has about 21,000 distinct CDR3 sequences, with 22% found just once. Material for sequencing was a population of CD138-negative cells sorted from bone marrow. This sequence originates from a donor at least 40 years old with multiple myeloma. The chain carries TRBV6-6 and TRBJ1-1; D unresolved. CDR3 sequence reads: CASSYSNTEAFF. CDR3 coding DNA: TGTGCCAGCAGTTACAGCAACACTGAAGCTTTCTTT.